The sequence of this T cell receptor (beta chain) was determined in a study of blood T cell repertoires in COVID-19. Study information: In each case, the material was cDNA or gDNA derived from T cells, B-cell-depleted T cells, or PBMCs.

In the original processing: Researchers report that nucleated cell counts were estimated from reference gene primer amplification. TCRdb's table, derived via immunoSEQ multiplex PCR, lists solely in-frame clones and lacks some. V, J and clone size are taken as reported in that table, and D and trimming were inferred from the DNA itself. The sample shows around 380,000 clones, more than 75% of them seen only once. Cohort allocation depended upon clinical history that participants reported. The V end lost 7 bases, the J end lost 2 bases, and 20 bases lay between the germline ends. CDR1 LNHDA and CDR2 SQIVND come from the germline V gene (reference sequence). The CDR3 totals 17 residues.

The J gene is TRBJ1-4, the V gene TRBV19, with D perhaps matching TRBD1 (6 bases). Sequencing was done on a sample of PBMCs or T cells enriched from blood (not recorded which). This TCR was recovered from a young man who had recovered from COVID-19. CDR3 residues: CASTPIPGVSTNEKLFF. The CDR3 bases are TGTGCCAGTACTCCGATCCCAGGGGTATCGACTAATGAAAAACTGTTTTTT.